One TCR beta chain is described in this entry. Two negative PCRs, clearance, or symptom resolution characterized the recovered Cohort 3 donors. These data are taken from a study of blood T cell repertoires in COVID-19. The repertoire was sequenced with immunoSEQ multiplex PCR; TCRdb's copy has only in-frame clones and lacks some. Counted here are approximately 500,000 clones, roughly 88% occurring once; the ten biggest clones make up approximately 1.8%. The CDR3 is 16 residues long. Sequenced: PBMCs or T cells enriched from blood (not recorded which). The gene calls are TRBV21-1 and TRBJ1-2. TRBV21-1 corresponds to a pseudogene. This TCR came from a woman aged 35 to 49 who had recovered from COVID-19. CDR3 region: CASSKGRAGDLGGYTF. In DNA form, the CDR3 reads TGTGCCAGCAGCAAAGGGAGGGCTGGGGATCTGGGTGGCTACACCTTC.